Here is one T cell receptor beta chain with its context. Its antigen specificity is not known. Qualities for individual bases were not recorded, and no much larger clone is one base off. This entry belongs to a study of siplizumab effects on memory and regulatory T cells (dated by TCRdb to the late 2010s). For context, the study as a whole: The study looked at the effect of siplizumab, an anti-CD2 antibody, on alloreactive T-cell subsets in allogeneic mixed lymphocyte reactions made from human PBMCs.

Trimming removed 5 bases from V and 0 bases from J, leaving 8 bases between the germline ends. The CDR3, from cysteine to phenylalanine, totals 14 residues. Only the CDR3 DNA is retained, 42 bases long and in frame from the first base. Per the germline V gene (reference sequence), LNHNV is the CDR1 and YYDKDF is the CDR2. Sorted unstimulated T cells and proliferating T cells recovered from mixed lymphocyte reactions underwent TCRbeta CDR3 sequencing. Fresh whole blood from about ten HLA-typed healthy donors served as the source for isolating PBMCs. General findings and caveats noted by the study authors: In reactions with siplizumab, an average of approximately 69% of mappable alloreactive CD4+ clones were Treg-derived, compared with about 27% in control reactions. Unstimulated naive T cells appeared to be more diverse than memory T cells, and naive cells seemed to make a substantial contribution to the alloresponse. The suppressive function of proliferating Tregs from siplizumab cultures was not functionally confirmed. Because sequences below about 10^-5 frequency were poorly captured, only a minor fraction of alloreactive clones could be mapped to unstimulated subsets. About 75-96% of proliferating CD4+ or CD8+ clones could not be given a naive or memory phenotype. Siplizumab significantly lowered the cumulative frequency of alloreactive sequences that could be traced to unstimulated CD4+ memory T cells.

Library method: the immunoSEQ multiplex PCR assay. The deep sequencing platform assayed around 95,000 TCR templates per sample. Genomic DNA extracted from sorted T cells was used for TCRbeta CDR3 sequencing. For the original study's pipeline: Clonal analysis of TCRbeta CDR3 data was done in the R programming language. Alloreactive CD4+ and CD8+ clones were defined by comparing unstimulated samples with post-reaction CFSE-low samples. Alloreactive CD4+ clones were assigned to regulatory or non-regulatory origin by matching sequences to sorted unstimulated Treg and non-Treg repertoires. Here the immuneACCESS table is served through TCRdb, limited to in-frame sequences with V and J called. Missing clones are a known gap in these copies; in checked studies unresolved V genes cover under half, and the rest lacks a known reason. The V and J calls and clone size were taken over from that table, and D and trimming were inferred from the DNA. For this sample there are more than 85,000 clones; approximately 92% appear just once. The ten largest clones take up roughly 1.4% of the sample.

Sequenced material: CD4+ T cells sorted from blood. This TCR was sampled from a human donor in good health. Recombination linked TRBV15 to TRBJ2-1; D gene: possibly TRBD1, on 6 matching bases. The DNA sequence is TGTGCCACCAGCGGACAGAACTCCTACAATGAGCAGTTCTTC. Translation gives CATSGQNSYNEQFF.